The 32 T cell receptor beta chains in this list originate from one sample, sequenced in a study of blood T cells in healthy people across ages. With a J-beta primer mix and a sample-barcoded 5' primer, a second PCR ran about 7 to 12 cycles. TCRdb passed the 5' RACE reads through MiXCR, listing each CDR3 protein once. The data show roughly 930,000 distinct CDR3 sequences, 48% seen once. The sequenced sample was blood. Receptor source: a man aged 25 to 40 in good health.

This clonotype was counted only a few times. This chain links TRBV4-3 with TRBJ2-7, with 12 bases matching TRBD2. The assigned J gene may be wrong: the sequence end matches TRBJ2-5 better. The CDR3 loop spans 16 amino acids. Looked up from germline, CDR1 is LGHNA and CDR2 is YSLEER. As DNA, the CDR3 is TGCGCCAGCAGCCAAAACCCAGGGACTAGCGGGGAGACCCAGTACTTC. Translation: CASSQNPGTSGETQYF.

This clonotype appeared a single time. Sequence at one end of the junction differs from germline and may be a read error. V and J are TRBV9 and TRBJ2-3, with 8 bases aligning to TRBD2. Looked up from germline, CDR1 is SGDLS and CDR2 is YYNGEE. The CDR3 runs to 16 residues. CDR3 region: CASSVVSRGVKDTQYF. CDR3 in DNA: TGCGCCAGCAGCGTAGTTTCGCGGGGGGTCAAAGATACGCAGTATTTT.

This clonotype came up a few times. The chain uses TRBV28 and TRBJ2-1; 7 bases fit TRBD2. Germline V gene lookup returns CDR1 MDHEN and CDR2 SYDVKM. This CDR3 contains 16 residues. J lost 4 bases, V lost 3 bases, and 9 bases had no gene match. Here the CDR3 DNA reads TGTGCCAGCAGTTTGAGCGGGGATACAATGTACAATGAGCAGTTCTTC. Translation gives CASSLSGDTMYNEQFF.

The rearrangement joins TRBV4-3 to TRBJ2-6; D might be TRBD1 or TRBD2, each matching 7 bases. Trimming took 6 bases from V and 3 from J, leaving 18 bases between them. This CDR3 has 17 amino acids. Germline CDR1 LGHNA, CDR2 YSLEER. CDR3 loop: CASSQREGAGGANVLTF. The CDR3 region has the DNA TGCGCCAGCAGTCAAAGGGAGGGGGCAGGTGGGGCCAACGTCCTGACTTTC.

The genes are TRBV11-2 and TRBJ2-7; D gene ambiguous. Trimming took 5 bases from V and 1 from J, leaving 15 bases between them. In germline, CDR1 is SGHAT, CDR2 FQNNGV. CDR3 length equals 15 residues. CDR3 protein: CASSQTRGVSYEQYF. The CDR3 DNA is TGTGCCAGCAGCCAGACCCGTGGCGTTTCCTACGAGCAGTACTTC.

In this sample, this clonotype turned up a few times. V is TRBV3-1 and J is TRBJ1-4, with D possibly being TRBD1 (5 bases). V was trimmed by 9 bases and J by 5 bases, leaving 13 bases between them. CDR3 length: 13 amino acids. Looked up from germline, CDR1 is LGHDT and CDR2 is YNNKEL (reference sequence). CDR3 sequence (DNA): TGTGCCAGTGCCGGGGCAAGCAATGAAAAACTGTTTTTT. Encoded protein: CASAGASNEKLFF.

J is TRBJ2-1 and V is TRBV6-5; TRBD1 aligns across 9 bases. Germline values: CDR1 MNHEY, CDR2 SVGAGI. V shed 5 bases and J 8 bases; nucleotides not matched to a gene: 10. The CDR3 extends over 15 amino acids. CDR3 residues: CASSPPGQGLHEQFF. The CDR3 DNA sequence: TGTGCCAGCAGTCCCCCGGGACAGGGTCTACATGAGCAGTTCTTC.

As concerns this clonotype: Its ends do not fully match the called genes, so a read error is possible. The chain joins TRBV3-1 to TRBJ1-4; D is undetermined. Germline V lookup: CDR1 LGHDT, CDR2 YNNKEL (reference sequence). This CDR3 is built from 16 residues. CDR3: CASSQVIGKPREKLFF. In DNA, the CDR3 is TGCGCCAGCAGCCAAGTAATCGGGAAACCGAGAGAAAAACTGTTTTTT. The variable domain in full, completed from reference TRBV3-1 and TRBJ1-4, reads DTAVSQTPKYLVTQMGNDKSIKCEQNLGHDTMYWYKQDSKKFLKIMFSYNNKELIINETVPNRFSPKSPDKAHLNLHINSLELGDSAVYFCASSQVIGKPREKLFFGSGTQLSVL.

The chain couples TRBV12-3 or TRBV12-4 to TRBJ2-5; 8 bases map to TRBD2. The better agreement between TRBJ2-7 and the DNA end casts doubt on the J call. CDR3 size: 14 residues. The CDR3 reads CASSFERGSPEQYF. CDR3 nucleotides: TGTGCCAGCAGTTTTGAGCGGGGGTCCCCCGAGCAGTACTTC.

This clonotype was found many times. The chain combines TRBV6-2 or TRBV6-3 with TRBJ2-1; D remains unclear. The germline gives CDR1 MNHEY, CDR2 SVGEGT. There are 12 residues in the CDR3. V was pared by 4 bases and J by 5 bases, with 6 bases between. The CDR3 is CASSSQDNEQFF. The CDR3 DNA reads as TGTGCCAGCAGTTCCCAGGACAATGAGCAGTTCTTC.

The gene calls are TRBV20-1 and TRBJ2-2, with D perhaps TRBD2 (6 bases). Trimming left V 0 bases short and J 0 bases short, with 11 bases between. This CDR3 contains 16 residues. Germline assignment: CDR1 DFQATT and CDR2 SNEGSKA (reference sequence). This chain's CDR3 is CSARDSEGPNTGELFF. The CDR3, as DNA: TGCAGTGCTAGAGATTCGGAGGGGCCGAACACCGGGGAGCTGTTTTTT.

The J gene is TRBJ1-2, the V gene TRBV7-2; tentative D call: TRBD1 (5 bases). The germline V gene encodes CDR1 SGHTA and CDR2 FQGNSA. This CDR3 comprises 15 residues. V lost 5 bases and J 4 bases, leaving 17 bases between the germline ends. The CDR3 region has the DNA TGTGCCAGCAGCCCCTCTAAAGGGGAGGTCTATGGCTACACCTTC. Protein product: CASSPSKGEVYGYTF.

The chain combines TRBV7-2 with TRBJ2-4, with TRBD2 matching over 10 bases. V shed 1 base and J 15 bases; nucleotides not matched to a gene: 6. In germline, CDR1 is SGHTA, CDR2 FQGNSA. This CDR3 is built from 13 residues. The CDR3: CASSLVIAGGGYF. The CDR3 nucleotides are TGTGCCAGCAGCTTAGTAATAGCGGGGGGAGGGTACTTC. The whole variable domain, remainder taken from reference TRBV7-2 and TRBJ2-4, is GAGVSQSPSNKVTEKGKDVELRCDPISGHTALYWYRQSLGQGLEFLIYFQGNSAPDKSGLPSDRFSAERTGGSVSTLTIQRTQQEDSAVYLCASSLVIAGGGYFGAGTRLSVL.

V and J are TRBV11-2 and TRBJ2-7; D is unresolved. CDR3 length: 13 amino acids. The germline V gene encodes CDR1 SGHAT and CDR2 FQNNGV. V shed 6 bases and J shed 3 bases, with 12 bases lying between them. CDR3 coding DNA: TGTGCCAGCAGGCCGTCCTCTGACTACGAGCAGTACTTC. It yields the protein CASRPSSDYEQYF.

The chain couples TRBV6-5 to TRBJ2-7; maybe TRBD1 (5 bases). This CDR3 comprises 16 residues. The V end was cut by 4 bases, the J end by 0 bases, with 16 bases between. CDR1 and CDR2 (germline): MNHEY, SVGAGI. Here the CDR3 reads CASSFAVSGSSYEQYF. Written as DNA, the CDR3 is TGTGCCAGCAGTTTCGCCGTTTCAGGGTCCTCCTACGAGCAGTACTTC.

The chain couples TRBV27 to TRBJ2-4; D is ambiguous. The DNA end is a closer match to TRBJ2-7, so the J assignment may be wrong. Germline CDR1 reads MNHEY; CDR2 reads SMNVEV (reference sequence). The CDR3 consists of 13 residues. The chain's CDR3 is CASSKLGTYEQYF. The CDR3 DNA sequence: TGTGCCAGCAGTAAACTGGGGACCTACGAGCAGTACTTC.

This clonotype was detected a few times. The genes are TRBV9 and TRBJ2-1; TRBD2 is a possible D gene (5 bases). Trimming took off 0 bases at V and 9 bases at J, with 13 bases between the two ends. Looked up from germline, CDR1 is SGDLS and CDR2 is YYNGEE. The CDR3 extends over 14 amino acids. The DNA for the CDR3 is TGTGCCAGCAGCGTAGGGTTGACCCGGGGTGAGCAGTTCTTC. It translates to CASSVGLTRGEQFF.

This chain links TRBV7-9 with TRBJ1-1; D ambiguous. The V and J ends lost 5 bases and 0 bases respectively, with 7 bases between them. Per the germline V gene, CDR1 is SEHNR and CDR2 is FQNEAQ (reference sequence). The CDR3 has 13 amino acids. In nucleotides, the CDR3 is TGTGCCAGCAGCGGTCCTATGAACACTGAAGCTTTCTTT. Residues: CASSGPMNTEAFF.

This clonotype came up a few times. The chain employs TRBV5-5 and TRBJ2-3, with TRBD1 identical over 9 bases. Germline V gives CDR1 SGHKS, CDR2 YYEKEE (reference sequence). Trimming cost V 7 bases and J 5 bases; bases outside gene matches: 8. There are 14 residues in the CDR3. The CDR3: CASSSDRGIDTQYF. The CDR3 coding sequence is TGTGCCAGCTCTTCGGACAGGGGAATAGATACGCAGTATTTT.

The chain recombines TRBV28 with TRBJ2-5, with 8 nucleotides matching TRBD1. The CDR3 is made up of 16 amino acids. CDR1 and CDR2 (germline): MDHEN, SYDVKM. V shed 3 bases and J 4 bases; nucleotides not matched to a gene: 10. CDR3 sequence reads: CASSFEPLGQAETQYF. The CDR3 DNA reads as TGTGCCAGCAGTTTCGAGCCCTTGGGACAGGCAGAGACCCAGTACTTC.

This clonotype has just a few counts. The chain is built from TRBV6-2 or TRBV6-3 and TRBJ2-5; unclear D gene. Trimming shortened V by 0 bases and J by 2 bases, and 7 bases separated the two germline ends. The CDR3 is 14 residues long. Germline CDR1 and CDR2: MNHEY and SVGEGT. As DNA, the CDR3 is TGTGCCAGCAGTTACTCGATGGAACAAGAGACCCAGTACTTC. This translates into CASSYSMEQETQYF.

This clonotype was recorded many times. The V call is TRBV18, the J call TRBJ2-7; tentatively, D is TRBD1 (6 bases). The CDR3 is 13 residues long. Germline V gene lookup returns CDR1 KGHSH and CDR2 LQKENI. The V gene lost 2 bases and the J gene lost 7 bases, with 12 bases spanning the gap. The CDR3 spells CASSPTRGSEQYF. The CDR3 nucleotides read TGTGCCAGCTCACCAACCAGGGGAAGTGAGCAGTACTTC. The entire variable domain, with the rest obtained from reference TRBV18 and TRBJ2-7, is as follows: NAGVMQNPRHLVRRRGQEARLRCSPMKGHSHVYWYRQLPEEGLKFMVYLQKENIIDESGMPKERFSAEFPKEGPSILRIQQVVRGDSAAYFCASSPTRGSEQYFGPGTRLTVT.

This clonotype came up a few times. The gene calls are TRBV6-2 or TRBV6-3 and TRBJ2-1, with D perhaps assigned TRBD1 or TRBD2 (6 bases each). Germline CDR1 and CDR2: MNHEY and SVGEGT. The CDR3 has 18 residues. Trimming took 5 bases from V and 7 from J, leaving 27 bases between them. The CDR3 here is CASSPLLAGGRRANEQFF. As DNA, the CDR3 is TGTGCCAGCAGTCCCCTACTTGCTGGGGGGCGAAGAGCTAATGAGCAGTTCTTC.

The chain is built from TRBV20-1 and TRBJ2-7; 8 positions agree with TRBD1. Germline trimming cut 3 bases from V and 6 bases from J; bases unmatched to any gene: 13. Germline CDR1 DFQATT, CDR2 SNEGSKA (reference sequence). The CDR3 is made up of 15 amino acids. For the CDR3, the DNA is TGCAGTGCTAGGGGACCCGGGACAGGTCGGCTCGAGCAGTACTTC. Its protein is CSARGPGTGRLEQYF.

This rearrangement joins TRBV30 to TRBJ2-7; D is unclear. Germline CDR1 and CDR2: GTSNPN and SVGIG (reference sequence). The CDR3 extends over 14 amino acids. The V gene lost 1 base and the J gene lost 0 bases, with 10 bases spanning the gap. The CDR3: CAWSGAAYSYEQYF. In DNA form, the CDR3 reads TGTGCCTGGAGTGGGGCAGCTTACTCCTACGAGCAGTACTTC. Filled out from reference TRBV30 and TRBJ2-7, the complete variable domain reads SQTIHQWPATLVQPVGSPLSLECTVEGTSNPNLYWYRQAAGRGLQLLFYSVGIGQISSEVPQNLSASRPQDRQFILSSKKLLLSDSGFYLCAWSGAAYSYEQYFGPGTRLTVT.

There are a few counts of this clonotype. The junction departs from germline at one end; a sequencing error may be responsible. Here the CDR3 DNA reads TGTGCTAGCAGCTTAAGTCAGGGCCCCTACAATGAGCAGTTCTTC. As protein: CASSLSQGPYNEQFF. The V gene is TRBV7-7, the J gene TRBJ2-1; D may be TRBD1 (5 bases). The CDR3 is 15 residues long. Germline values: CDR1 SSHAT, CDR2 FNYEAQ (reference sequence).

This clonotype came up a few times. The gene calls are TRBV5-1 and TRBJ2-3; D remains ambiguous. Looked up from germline, CDR1 is SGHRS and CDR2 is YFSETQ. The CDR3 covers 14 residues. The V and J ends lost 0 bases and 3 bases respectively, with 8 bases between them. The CDR3 is CASSLGWVTDTQYF. The CDR3 nucleotides are TGCGCCAGCAGCTTGGGATGGGTGACAGATACGCAGTATTTT.

This clonotype was counted between two and nine times. J is TRBJ2-1 and V is TRBV4-2; possible D gene TRBD1, 6 bases. V was pared by 7 bases and J by 9 bases, with 16 bases between. The CDR3 is 13 residues long. Germline loops: CDR1 LGHNA, CDR2 YNFKEQ. The CDR3 loop is CASTLSPRGEQFF. The DNA of the CDR3 is TGTGCCAGCACCCTAAGCCCCAGGGGTGAGCAGTTCTTC.

The chain employs TRBV28 and TRBJ2-7; 12 bases agree with TRBD2. This CDR3 comprises 21 residues. Germline CDR1 reads MDHEN; CDR2 reads SYDVKM. The junction had 21 bases not matched to a gene; V was cut back by 6 bases and J by 0 bases. CDR3 nucleotide sequence: TGTGCCAGCAGCATCCTCTGGGAGACAGGGACTAGCGGGCTGAGCTCCTACGAGCAGTACTTC. Its protein product is CASSILWETGTSGLSSYEQYF.

This clonotype was counted only a few times. In nucleotides, the CDR3 is TGTGCCAGCAGCCTGCCCACTAGACTCGGGAAAGAGACCCAGTACTTC. The encoded protein is CASSLPTRLGKETQYF. This chain joins TRBV3-1 and TRBJ2-5, with D possibly being TRBD2 (5 bases). Germline CDR1 LGHDT, CDR2 YNNKEL (reference sequence). The CDR3 contains 16 residues. The V end lost 4 bases, the J end lost 3 bases, and 18 bases lay between the germline ends.

In this sample, this clonotype turned up a few times. Its ends do not fully match the called genes, so a read error is possible. The V and J genes are TRBV7-7 and TRBJ2-5; no firm D call. This CDR3 has 13 residues. CDR1 SSHAT and CDR2 FNYEAQ come from the germline V gene (reference sequence). CDR3 nucleotide sequence: TGTGCTAGCAGCTTTGGATCCTGGGAGACCCAGTACTTC. This sequence encodes CASSFGSWETQYF.

The chain recombines TRBV6-5 with TRBJ2-1, with 9 bases identical to TRBD2. With 3 bases clipped from V and 7 bases from J, the junction kept 4 bases outside the gene matches. Germline CDR1 reads MNHEY; CDR2 reads SVGAGI. The CDR3 has 14 amino acids. Here the CDR3 reads CASSYGGGANEQFF. The CDR3 coding sequence is TGTGCCAGCAGTTATGGCGGGGGGGCGAATGAGCAGTTCTTC.